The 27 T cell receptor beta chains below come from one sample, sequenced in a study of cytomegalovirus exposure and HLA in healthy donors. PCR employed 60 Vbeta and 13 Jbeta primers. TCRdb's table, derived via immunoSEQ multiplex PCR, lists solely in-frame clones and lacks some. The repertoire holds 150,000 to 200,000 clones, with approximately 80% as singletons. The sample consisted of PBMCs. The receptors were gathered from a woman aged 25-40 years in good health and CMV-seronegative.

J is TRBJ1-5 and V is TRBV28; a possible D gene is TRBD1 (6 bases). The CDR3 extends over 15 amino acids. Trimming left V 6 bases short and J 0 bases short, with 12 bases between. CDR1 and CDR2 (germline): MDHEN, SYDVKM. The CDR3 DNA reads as TGTGCCAGCAGGCTTCAGGGGAATAGCAATCAGCCCCAGCATTTT. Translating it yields CASRLQGNSNQPQHF.

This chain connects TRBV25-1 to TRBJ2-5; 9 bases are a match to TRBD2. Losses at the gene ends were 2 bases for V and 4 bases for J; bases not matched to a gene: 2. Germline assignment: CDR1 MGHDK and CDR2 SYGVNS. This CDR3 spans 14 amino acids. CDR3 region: CASSEPLAGETQYF. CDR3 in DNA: TGTGCCAGCAGTGAACCACTAGCGGGAGAGACCCAGTACTTC.

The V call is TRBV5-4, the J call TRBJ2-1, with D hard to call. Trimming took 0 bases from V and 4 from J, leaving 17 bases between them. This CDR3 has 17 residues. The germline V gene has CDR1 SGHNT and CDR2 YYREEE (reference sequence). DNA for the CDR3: TGTGCCAGCAGCTTGGAGGAATTCTTCTCGGGTTACAATGAGCAGTTCTTC. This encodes CASSLEEFFSGYNEQFF.

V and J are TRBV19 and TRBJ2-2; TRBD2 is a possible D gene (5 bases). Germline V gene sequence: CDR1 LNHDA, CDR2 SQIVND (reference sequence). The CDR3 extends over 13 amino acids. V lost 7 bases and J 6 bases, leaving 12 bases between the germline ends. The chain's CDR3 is CASKDRGAGELFF. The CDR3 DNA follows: TGTGCCAGTAAAGACCGGGGAGCCGGGGAGCTGTTTTTT.

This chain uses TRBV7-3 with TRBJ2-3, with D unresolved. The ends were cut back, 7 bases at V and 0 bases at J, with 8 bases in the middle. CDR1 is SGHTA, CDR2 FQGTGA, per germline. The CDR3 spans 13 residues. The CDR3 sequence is CASTSRSTDTQYF. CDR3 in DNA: TGTGCCAGCACCAGCAGGAGCACAGATACGCAGTATTTT.

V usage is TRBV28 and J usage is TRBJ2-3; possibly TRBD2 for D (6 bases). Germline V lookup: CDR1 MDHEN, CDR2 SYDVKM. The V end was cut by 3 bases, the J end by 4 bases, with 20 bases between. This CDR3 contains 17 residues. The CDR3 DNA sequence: TGTGCCAGCAGTTTTCTCGCGGGGCTCGGAGGAGCAGATACGCAGTATTTT. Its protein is CASSFLAGLGGADTQYF. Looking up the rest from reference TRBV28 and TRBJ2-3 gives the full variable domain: DVKVTQSSRYLVKRTGEKVFLECVQDMDHENMFWYRQDPGLGLRLIYFSYDVKMKEKGDIPEGYSVSREKKERFSLILESASTNQTSMYLCASSFLAGLGGADTQYFGPGTRLTVL.

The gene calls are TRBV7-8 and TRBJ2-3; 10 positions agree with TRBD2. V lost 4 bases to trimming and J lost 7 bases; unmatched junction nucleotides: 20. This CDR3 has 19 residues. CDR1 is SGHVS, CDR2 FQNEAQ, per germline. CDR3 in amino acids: CASSWVSGTSDPRRNTQYF. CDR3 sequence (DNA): TGTGCCAGCAGCTGGGTCTCCGGGACTAGCGACCCACGGCGTAATACGCAGTATTTT.

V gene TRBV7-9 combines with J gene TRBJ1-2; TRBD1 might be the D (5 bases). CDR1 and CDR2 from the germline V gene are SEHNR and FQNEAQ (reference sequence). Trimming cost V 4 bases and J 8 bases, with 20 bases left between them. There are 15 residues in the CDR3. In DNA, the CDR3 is TGTGCCAGCAGCTCTCATGGCGGGGGGGGAAGAGGCTACACCTTC. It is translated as CASSSHGGGGRGYTF.

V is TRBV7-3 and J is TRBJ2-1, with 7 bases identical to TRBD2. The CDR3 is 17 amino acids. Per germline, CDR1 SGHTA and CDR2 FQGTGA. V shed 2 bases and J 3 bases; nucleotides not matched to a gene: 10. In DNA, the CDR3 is TGTGCCAGCAGCTTAGCTAGCGGTAGAGGTAACTACAATGAGCAGTTCTTC. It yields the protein CASSLASGRGNYNEQFF.

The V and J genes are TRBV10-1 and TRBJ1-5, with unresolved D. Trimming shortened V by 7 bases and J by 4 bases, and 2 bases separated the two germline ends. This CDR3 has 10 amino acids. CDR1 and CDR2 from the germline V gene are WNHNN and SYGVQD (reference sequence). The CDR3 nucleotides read TGCGCCAGCACTAATCAGCCCCAGCATTTT. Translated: CASTNQPQHF.

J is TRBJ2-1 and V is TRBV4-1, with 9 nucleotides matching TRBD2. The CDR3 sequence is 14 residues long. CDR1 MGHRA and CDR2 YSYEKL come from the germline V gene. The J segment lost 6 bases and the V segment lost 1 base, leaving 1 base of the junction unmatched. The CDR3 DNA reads TGCGCCAGCAGCCAAGGCGGGAGGGCCAATGAGCAGTTCTTC. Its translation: CASSQGGRANEQFF.

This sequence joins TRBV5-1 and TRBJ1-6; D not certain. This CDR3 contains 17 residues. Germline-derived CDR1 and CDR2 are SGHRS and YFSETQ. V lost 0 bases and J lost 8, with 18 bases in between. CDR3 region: CASSLVSGILNDSPLHF. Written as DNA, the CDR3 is TGCGCCAGCAGCTTGGTTTCGGGGATATTAAATGATTCACCCCTCCACTTT.

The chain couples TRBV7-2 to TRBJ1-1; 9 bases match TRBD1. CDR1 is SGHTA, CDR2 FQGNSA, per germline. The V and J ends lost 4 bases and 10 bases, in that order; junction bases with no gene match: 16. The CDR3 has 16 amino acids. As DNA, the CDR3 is TGTGCCAGCAGCTCATCGCTTACAGGGGGCGCTTCAGGAGCTTTCTTT. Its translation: CASSSSLTGGASGAFF.

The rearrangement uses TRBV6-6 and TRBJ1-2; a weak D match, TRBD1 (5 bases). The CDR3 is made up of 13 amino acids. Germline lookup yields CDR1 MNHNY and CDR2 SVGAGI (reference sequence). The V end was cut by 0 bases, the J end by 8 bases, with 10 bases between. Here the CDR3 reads CASSYSVPGGYTF. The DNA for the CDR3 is TGTGCCAGCAGTTACTCTGTCCCAGGGGGCTACACCTTC.

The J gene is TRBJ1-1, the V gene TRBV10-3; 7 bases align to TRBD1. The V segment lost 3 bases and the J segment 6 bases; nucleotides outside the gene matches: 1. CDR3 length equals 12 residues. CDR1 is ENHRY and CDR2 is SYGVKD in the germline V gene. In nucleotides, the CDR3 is TGTGCCATCAGTGACCAGGGGGCTGAAGCTTTCTTT. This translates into CAISDQGAEAFF.

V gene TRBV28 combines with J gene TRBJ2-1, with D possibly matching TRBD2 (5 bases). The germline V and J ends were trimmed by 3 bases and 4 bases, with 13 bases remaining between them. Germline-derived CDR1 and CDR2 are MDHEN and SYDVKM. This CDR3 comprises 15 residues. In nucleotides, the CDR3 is TGTGCCAGCAGTTTCGGAGGAGGCCCTTACAATGAGCAGTTCTTC. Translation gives CASSFGGGPYNEQFF. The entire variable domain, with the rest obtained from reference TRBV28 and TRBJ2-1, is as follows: DVKVTQSSRYLVKRTGEKVFLECVQDMDHENMFWYRQDPGLGLRLIYFSYDVKMKEKGDIPEGYSVSREKKERFSLILESASTNQTSMYLCASSFGGGPYNEQFFGPGTRLTVL.

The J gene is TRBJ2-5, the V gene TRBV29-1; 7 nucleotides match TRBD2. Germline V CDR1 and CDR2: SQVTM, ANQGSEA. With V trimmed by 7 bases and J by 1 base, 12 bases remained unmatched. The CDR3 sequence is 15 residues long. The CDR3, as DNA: TGCAGCGGGGGGGATCTTGGGGGGGGCCAAGAGACCCAGTACTTC. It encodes CSGGDLGGGQETQYF.

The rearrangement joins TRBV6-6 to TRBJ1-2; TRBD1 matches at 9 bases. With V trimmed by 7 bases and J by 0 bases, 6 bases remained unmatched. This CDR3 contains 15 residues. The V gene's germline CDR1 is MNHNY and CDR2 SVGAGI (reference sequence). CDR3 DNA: TGTGCCAGCAATAGGGACAGGGAGTCTAACTATGGCTACACCTTC. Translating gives CASNRDRESNYGYTF.

In DNA, the CDR3 is TGTGCCAGCAGGATGACAGGGGAAGAGACCCAGTACTTC. Protein product: CASRMTGEETQYF. The chain joins TRBV6-5 to TRBJ2-5; the match to TRBD1 covers 8 bases. The V segment lost 6 bases and the J segment 3 bases; nucleotides outside the gene matches: 3. From germline, CDR1 is MNHEY and CDR2 SVGAGI. The CDR3 loop spans 13 amino acids.

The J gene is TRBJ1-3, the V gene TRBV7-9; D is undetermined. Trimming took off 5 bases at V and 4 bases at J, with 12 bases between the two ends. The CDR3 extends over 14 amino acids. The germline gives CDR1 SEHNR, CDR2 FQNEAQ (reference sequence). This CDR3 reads CASSPSSGGNTIYF. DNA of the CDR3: TGTGCCAGCAGCCCCTCCAGTGGCGGAAACACCATATATTTT.

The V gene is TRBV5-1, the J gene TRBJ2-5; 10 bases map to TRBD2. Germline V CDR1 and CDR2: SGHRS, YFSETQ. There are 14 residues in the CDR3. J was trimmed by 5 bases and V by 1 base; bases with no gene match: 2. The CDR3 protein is CASSLFSGGETQYF. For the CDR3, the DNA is TGCGCCAGCAGCTTGTTTAGCGGGGGGGAGACCCAGTACTTC.

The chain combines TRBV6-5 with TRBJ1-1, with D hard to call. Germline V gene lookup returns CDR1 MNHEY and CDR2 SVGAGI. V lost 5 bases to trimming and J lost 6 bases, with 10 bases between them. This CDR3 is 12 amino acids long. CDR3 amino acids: CASSKSGAEAFF. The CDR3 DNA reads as TGTGCCAGCAGTAAGAGCGGGGCTGAAGCTTTCTTT.

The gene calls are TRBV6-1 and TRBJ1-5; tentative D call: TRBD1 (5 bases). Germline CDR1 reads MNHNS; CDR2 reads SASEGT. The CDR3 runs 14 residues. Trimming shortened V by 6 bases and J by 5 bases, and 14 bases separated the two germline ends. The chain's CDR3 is CASSAVAGDQPQHF. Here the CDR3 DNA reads TGTGCCAGCAGCGCGGTGGCGGGGGATCAGCCCCAGCATTTT.

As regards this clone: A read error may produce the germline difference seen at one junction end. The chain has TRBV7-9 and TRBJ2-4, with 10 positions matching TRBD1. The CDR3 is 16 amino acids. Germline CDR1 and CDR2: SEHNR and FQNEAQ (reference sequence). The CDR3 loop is CASSATETGGKNSQYF. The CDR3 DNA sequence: TGTGCCAGCAGCGCCACCGAGACAGGGGGCAAAAACAGTCAGTACTTC.

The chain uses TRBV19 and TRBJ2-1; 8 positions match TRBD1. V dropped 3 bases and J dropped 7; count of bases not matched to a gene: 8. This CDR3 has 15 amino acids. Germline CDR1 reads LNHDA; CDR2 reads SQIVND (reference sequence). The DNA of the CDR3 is TGTGCCAGTAGTATCTTTCAGGGGGCGGAGAATGAGCAGTTCTTC. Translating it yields CASSIFQGAENEQFF.

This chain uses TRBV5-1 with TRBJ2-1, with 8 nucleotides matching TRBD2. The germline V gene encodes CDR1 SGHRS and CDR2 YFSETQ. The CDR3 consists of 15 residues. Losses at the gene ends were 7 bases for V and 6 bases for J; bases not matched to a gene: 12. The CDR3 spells CASSSPGGGVNEQFF. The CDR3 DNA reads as TGCGCCAGCTCCTCCCCCGGGGGGGGTGTCAATGAGCAGTTCTTC.

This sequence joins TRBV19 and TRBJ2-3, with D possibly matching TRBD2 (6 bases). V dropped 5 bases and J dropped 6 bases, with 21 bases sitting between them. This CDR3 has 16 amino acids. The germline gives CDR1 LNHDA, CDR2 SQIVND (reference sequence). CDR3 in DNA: TGTGCCAGTAGTCCCCGGGGCCGGGGGAGATCGGATACGCAGTATTTT. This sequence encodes CASSPRGRGRSDTQYF.